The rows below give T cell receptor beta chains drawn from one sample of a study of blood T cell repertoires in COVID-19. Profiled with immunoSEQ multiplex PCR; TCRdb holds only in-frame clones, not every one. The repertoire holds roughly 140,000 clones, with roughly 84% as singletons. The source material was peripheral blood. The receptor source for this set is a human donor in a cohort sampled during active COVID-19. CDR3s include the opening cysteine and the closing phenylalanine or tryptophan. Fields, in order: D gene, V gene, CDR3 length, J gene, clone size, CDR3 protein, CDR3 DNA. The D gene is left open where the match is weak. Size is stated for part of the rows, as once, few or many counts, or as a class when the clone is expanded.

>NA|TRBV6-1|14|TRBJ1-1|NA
CASSERGRNTEAFF
TGTGCCAGCAGTGAAAGGGGTCGTAACACTGAAGCTTTCTTT
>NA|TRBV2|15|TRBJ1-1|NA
CASREYAGELTEAFF
TGTGCCAGCAGGGAATATGCAGGGGAGTTAACTGAAGCTTTCTTT
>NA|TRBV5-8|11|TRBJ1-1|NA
CASARRGEAFF
TGTGCCAGTGCCCGGAGGGGTGAAGCTTTCTTT
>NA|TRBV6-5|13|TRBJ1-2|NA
CASKRQVNYGYTF
TGTGCCAGCAAGAGACAGGTTAACTATGGCTACACCTTC
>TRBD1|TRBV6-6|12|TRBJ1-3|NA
CASSSRQGFIYF
TGTGCCAGCAGTTCCCGACAGGGATTCATATATTTT
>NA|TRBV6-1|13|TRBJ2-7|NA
CASAFQGPYEQYF
TGTGCCAGCGCGTTCCAGGGGCCCTACGAGCAGTACTTC
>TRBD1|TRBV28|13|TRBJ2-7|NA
CASLSGGSYEQYF
TGTGCCAGTCTGTCAGGGGGCTCCTACGAGCAGTACTTC
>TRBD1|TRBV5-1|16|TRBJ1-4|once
CASSQDRQGSREKLFF
TGCGCCAGCAGCCAGGACAGACAGGGGTCGAGGGAAAAACTGTTTTTT
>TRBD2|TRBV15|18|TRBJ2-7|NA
CATSRDPGPAGSSYEQYF
TGTGCCACCAGCAGAGACCCCGGCCCAGCGGGGTCGTCCTACGAGCAGTACTTC
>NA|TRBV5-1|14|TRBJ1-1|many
CASSLEQFKTEAFF
TGCGCCAGCAGCTTGGAACAATTCAAGACTGAAGCTTTCTTT
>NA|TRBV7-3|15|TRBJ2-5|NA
CASSLTAGIRETQYF
TGTGCCAGCAGCTTAACTGCAGGAATCAGGGAGACCCAGTACTTC
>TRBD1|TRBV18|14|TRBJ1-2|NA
CASSPAGTVYGYTF
TGTGCCAGCTCACCAGCTGGGACAGTCTATGGCTACACCTTC
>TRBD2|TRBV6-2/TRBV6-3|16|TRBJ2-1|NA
CASSHWTSGGANEQFF
TGTGCCAGCAGTCACTGGACTAGCGGGGGGGCGAATGAGCAGTTCTTC
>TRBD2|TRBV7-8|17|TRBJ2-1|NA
CASSLLAGGRSYNEQFF
TGTGCCAGCAGCTTACTAGCGGGGGGGAGGTCCTACAATGAGCAGTTCTTC
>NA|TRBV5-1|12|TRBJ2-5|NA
CASSRSQETQYF
TGCGCCAGCAGCCGGTCACAAGAGACCCAGTACTTC
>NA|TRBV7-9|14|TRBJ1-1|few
CASSLGPDGSGAFF
TGTGCCAGCAGCTTAGGGCCCGACGGGAGCGGAGCTTTCTTT
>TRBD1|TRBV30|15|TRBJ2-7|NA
CAWSAPQGEGYEQYF
TGTGCCTGGAGTGCACCCCAGGGGGAAGGCTACGAGCAGTACTTC
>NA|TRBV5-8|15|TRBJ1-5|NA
CASSLTTFPNQPQHF
TGTGCCAGCAGCTTAACGACTTTCCCAAATCAGCCCCAGCATTTT
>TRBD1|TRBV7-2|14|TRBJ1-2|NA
CASSSDRAAYGYTF
TGTGCCAGCAGCTCGGACAGGGCAGCCTATGGCTACACCTTC
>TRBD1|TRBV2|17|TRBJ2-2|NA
CASRRLGQNANTGELFF
TGTGCCAGCAGGAGATTGGGACAGAACGCGAACACCGGGGAGCTGTTTTTT
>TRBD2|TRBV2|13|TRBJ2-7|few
CASSGGLAYEQYF
TGTGCCAGCAGTGGAGGACTAGCCTACGAGCAGTACTTC
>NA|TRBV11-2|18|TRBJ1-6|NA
CASSLRSGREIGDSPLHF
TGTGCCAGCAGCTTACGGTCCGGACGCGAGATCGGGGATTCACCCCTCCACTTT
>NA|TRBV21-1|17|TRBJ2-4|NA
CASSKPPRAGFGNIQYF
TGTGCCAGCAGCAAACCCCCCCGCGCAGGGTTCGGAAACATTCAGTACTTC
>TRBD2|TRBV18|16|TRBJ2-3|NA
CASSNRVLAGTDTQYF
TGTGCCAGCTCAAACCGGGTACTAGCGGGCACAGATACGCAGTATTTT
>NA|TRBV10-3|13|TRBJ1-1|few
CAISESQGTEAFF
TGTGCCATCAGTGAGTCACAGGGAACTGAAGCTTTCTTT